The text below deals with one T cell receptor (beta chain). The sample holds a few counts of this clone. Its target antigen remains unknown. Qualities for individual bases were not recorded, and no much larger clone is one base off. These data are taken from a study of shared clonotypes between healthy human individuals (dated by TCRdb to 2018 to 2020). Context from the whole study: A few men and a couple of women, aged 18 to 49 years, made up the cohort. For each donor, three plates each were used for CD4 naive and CD4 memory, two plates were used for CD8 naive, and one plate was used for CD8 memory. To estimate repertoire size and how much clonotypes are shared between individuals, the study performed deep sequencing of blood TCR repertoires from a handful of healthy adults. To increase sequencing depth and limit assay-specific biases, different laboratories used diverse techniques to prepare libraries and sequence TCR repertoires. Per donor, leukapheresis produced somewhere between about 0.94 and 10 billion PBMCs.

TCR CDR3 regions were amplified from genomic DNA by multiplex PCR using the deep immunoSEQ assay. Extracted genomic DNA from each cell subset was spread evenly across all wells of several immunoSEQ 96-well plates, with each plate serving as a replicate. For sorted subsets, each replicate PCR was loaded with 200 ng genomic DNA, equivalent to 30,000 or so T cell genomes. Purified libraries were quantified with a Qubit 3.0 fluorometer, sized on a Bioanalyzer 2100, and re-quantified with the KAPA Library Quantification kit. Every immunoSEQ 96-well plate was sequenced on a separate single-read 150-cycle Illumina NextSeq 550 flow cell. Concerning the study's data processing: Because the immunoSEQ output included only junctional sequences and no quality scores, the filtering could not be the same as the filtering used for full-length reads. To assign V/J genes and CDR3, sequences were annotated using PyIR, a Python wrapper for IgBLAST v1.9, with IMGT germline references. Reads with weak V/J assignments (E-value above 1e-6), missing CDR3, stop codons, out-of-frame junctions, or ambiguous translated residues were removed. V3J clonotypes were defined as sequences sharing the same inferred V gene, J gene, and CDR3 amino acid sequence. Percentage overlap between repertoires was calculated by dividing the number of shared unique clonotypes by the size of the smaller repertoire. RTK rarefaction, the Chao1 estimator, and Recon v2.1 estimates of unobserved clonotypes were used to assess repertoire richness. OLGA was used to compute generation probabilities for all TCRbeta clonotypes that the gDNA method yielded from a handful of donors. As stored in TCRdb, this immuneACCESS dataset retains in-frame rearrangements with V and J assigned. A fraction of the clones does not appear; measured against another copy, unresolved V genes explain less than half of the discrepancy, and the remainder lacks a known reason. V, J and clone size are taken as reported in that table, and D and trimming were inferred from the DNA itself. The sample yields 2,500,000 or so clones; around 90% were counted once. The top ten constitute over 0.12% of the sample.

The donors were healthy, HIV-negative adults with no recently reported acute infections or vaccinations. Only Caucasian adults living in Nashville, Tennessee, USA were represented among the donors. CD4+ T cells were enriched by magnetic negative selection, after which naive cells were positively selected on CD45RA and the negative fraction was taken as the memory subset. Blood was obtained by leukapheresis, after which PBMCs were separated by Ficoll-Histopaque density gradient centrifugation and cryopreserved in liquid nitrogen vapor phase. Analytical flow cytometry was used to check the purity and quantity of each magnetically sorted T cell population. Genomic DNA was isolated from each sorted fraction and quantified by UV absorbance on a Nanodrop 2000c. On the study overall, not on this receptor specifically: Rarefaction of sorted-subset datasets indicated incomplete sequencing despite the large sequencing depth. About 5% of naive CD4, 3.5% of naive CD8, around 2.3% of memory CD4, and 0.35% to 0.5% of memory CD8 clonotypes were shared across a few donors. Naive subsets generally had larger estimated clonotype richness than memory subsets. Pairwise subsampling led to the expectation that sequencing depth would affect the degree of clonotype sharing among donors. The small number of donors limited the genetic and exposure-history diversity represented. Higher generation probabilities were observed for clonotypes shared by all four sorted-subset donors than for non-shared clonotypes. Sampling was restricted to blood, and TCR repertoires in tissues likely differ from the TCR repertoires found in blood.

The CDR3 numbers 16 residues from cysteine through phenylalanine. Just CDR3 DNA is preserved here, 48 bases in frame from base 1. V loses 0 bases of germline sequence and J loses 7 bases, and the interval between the two ends is 17 bases. Via the germline V gene, CDR1 is SGHRS and CDR2 YFSETQ. Source material: naive CD4+ T cells sorted from blood. This specimen's cell subset or site label, per the study, means: CD45RA+ positively selected. The receptor was derived from a man between 18 and 35 years old in good health. This sequence uses TRBV5-1 and TRBJ2-1; a tentative D call is TRBD2 (6 bases match). The CDR3 protein sequence reads: CASSLGRSATSNEQFF. The nucleotide sequence reads TGCGCCAGCAGCTTGGGACGATCCGCGACTAGTAATGAGCAGTTCTTC. With all but the CDR3 taken from the reference TRBV5-1 and TRBJ2-1 genes, the full variable domain is: KAGVTQTPRYLIKTRGQQVTLSCSPISGHRSVSWYQQTPGQGLQFLFEYFSETQRNKGNFPGRFSGRQFSNSRSEMNVSTLELGDSALYLCASSLGRSATSNEQFFGPGTRLTVL.